The clone carrying this T cell receptor beta chain was observed many times. The data are from a study of T cells in Graves' hyperthyroidism and ophthalmopathy. Amplified TCR beta CDR3 regions came from RNA transcripts. The HTBI primer set was used in a first-round RT-PCR of the TCR CDR3. TCRdb redid the calling of the multiplex PCR reads with MiXCR, one entry per CDR3 protein. The sample holds under 300,000 distinct CDR3 sequences, 13% seen once. The CDR3 consists of 12 residues. Germline-derived CDR1 and CDR2 are SQVTM and ANQGSEA. Losses at the gene ends were 7 bases for V and 7 bases for J; bases not matched to a gene: 6.

The chain couples TRBV29-1 to TRBJ1-4, with TRBD1 matching over 7 bases. Sequenced input: blood. This receptor was taken from a woman aged 25 to 39 with Graves' hyperthyroidism that later progressed to Graves' ophthalmopathy. In DNA form, the CDR3 reads TGCAGCGAGGGACAGAGCCTTGAAAAACTGTTTTTT. Its protein is CSEGQSLEKLFF. Looking up the rest from reference TRBV29-1 and TRBJ1-4 gives the full variable domain: SAVISQKPSRDICQRGTSLTIQCQVDSQVTMMFWYRQQPGQSLTLIATANQGSEATYESGFVIDKFPISRPNLTFSTLTVSNMSPEDSSIYLCSEGQSLEKLFFGSGTQLSVL.